These 17 T cell receptor beta chains were sequenced from one sample in a study of blood T cell repertoires in COVID-19. The protocol was immunoSEQ multiplex PCR, while the TCRdb copy is restricted to in-frame clones and leaves out a portion. The table has some 190,000 clones, 80% seen once; the top ten hold 13% to 15%. The sample taken for sequencing was PBMCs or T cells enriched from blood (not recorded which). These receptors all come from a man in his 60s who had been exposed to COVID-19.

The chain combines TRBV24-1 with TRBJ2-1, with D possibly matching TRBD1 (6 bases). The CDR3 loop spans 16 amino acids. Germline assignment: CDR1 KGHDR and CDR2 SFDVKD. V was shortened by 4 bases and J by 9 bases, with 21 bases between the two germline ends. In DNA, the CDR3 is TGTGCCACCAGTGACACAACTAGAGGGGGTGGTGGTGAGCAGTTCTTC. This codes for CATSDTTRGGGGEQFF.

The chain has TRBV5-4 and TRBJ2-3, with D perhaps matching TRBD1 (6 bases). The CDR3 has 20 amino acids. The V end lost 3 bases, the J end lost 2 bases, and 28 bases lay between the germline ends. Germline CDR1 reads SGHNT; CDR2 reads YYREEE (reference sequence). DNA for the CDR3: TGTGCCAGCAGCTCCACCGGTGGGCGGTTAGGGACACTTCTCACAGATACGCAGTATTTT. As protein: CASSSTGGRLGTLLTDTQYF.

This chain uses TRBV5-6 with TRBJ1-2; TRBD1 matches at 8 bases. The CDR3 is 14 residues long. V was pared by 0 bases and J by 7 bases, with 5 bases of the junction left unmatched. Germline CDR1 and CDR2: SGHDT and YYEEEE. CDR3 sequence (DNA): TGTGCCAGCAGCTTGGCGGACAGGGTGGGTGGCTACACCTTC. It yields the protein CASSLADRVGGYTF. The full variable domain, completed using reference TRBV5-6 and TRBJ1-2, is DAGVTQSPTHLIKTRGQQVTLRCSPKSGHDTVSWYQQALGQGPQFIFQYYEEEERQRGNFPDRFSGHQFPNYSSELNVNALLLGDSALYLCASSLADRVGGYTFGSGTRLTVV.

The chain couples TRBV5-1 to TRBJ1-1, with D possibly being TRBD1 (6 bases). The V end was cut by 3 bases, the J end by 1 base, with 7 bases between. The CDR3 is made up of 13 amino acids. Germline V lookup: CDR1 SGHRS, CDR2 YFSETQ. The CDR3 loop reads CASSSTGNTEAFF. The CDR3 DNA reads as TGCGCCAGCAGCTCGACAGGGAACACTGAAGCTTTCTTT.

This clone was detected only a few times. This chain joins TRBV5-1 and TRBJ1-6, with unresolved D. This CDR3 is built from 14 residues. V gave up 0 bases and J gave up 11 bases, with 12 bases separating them. Germline V gives CDR1 SGHRS, CDR2 YFSETQ. The CDR3 loop reads CASSLGSGDTPLHF. The CDR3 region has the DNA TGCGCCAGCAGCTTGGGAAGCGGTGATACACCCCTCCACTTT.

V gene TRBV9 combines with J gene TRBJ2-3; maybe TRBD2 (6 bases). V dropped 0 bases and J dropped 1 base, with 9 bases sitting between them. Germline V CDR1 and CDR2: SGDLS, YYNGEE. The CDR3 extends over 15 amino acids. For the CDR3, the DNA is TGTGCCAGCAGCGTAGTCGGGGAGGGCACAGATACGCAGTATTTT. Translating gives CASSVVGEGTDTQYF.

The chain employs TRBV20-1 and TRBJ1-5; no firm D call. The CDR3 runs to 13 residues. Per germline, CDR1 DFQATT and CDR2 SNEGSKA (reference sequence). Trimming left V 3 bases short and J 5 bases short, with 11 bases between. The CDR3 loop is CSASVQEYQPQHF. The CDR3 DNA reads TGCAGTGCTAGTGTCCAGGAATATCAGCCCCAGCATTTT.

The chain employs TRBV9 and TRBJ2-1; 8 nucleotides align to TRBD2. The CDR3 is 16 residues long. The V segment lost 0 bases and the J segment 4 bases; nucleotides outside the gene matches: 6. Germline V CDR1 and CDR2: SGDLS, YYNGEE. DNA for the CDR3: TGTGCCAGCAGCGTAGGAGGGACTAGTGGTTACAATGAGCAGTTCTTC. Translating it yields CASSVGGTSGYNEQFF.

This clone was seen a single time. CDR3 coding DNA: TGTGCCAGCAGCCATTTAGCGGGCCTGTCAAAGTATACGCAGTATTTT. This sequence encodes CASSHLAGLSKYTQYF. The V and J genes are TRBV3-1 (or the pseudogene TRBV3-2) and TRBJ2-3, with 7 bases aligning to TRBD2. Looked up from germline, CDR1 is LGHDT and CDR2 is YNNKEL (reference sequence). V shed 3 bases and J 7 bases; nucleotides not matched to a gene: 13. The CDR3 length is 16 residues.

This sequence joins TRBV11-2 and TRBJ2-7; D may be TRBD2 (5 bases). The germline CDR1 and CDR2 sequences are SGHAT and FQNNGV. The V end was cut by 5 bases, the J end by 3 bases, with 26 bases between. CDR3 length equals 18 residues. The CDR3 loop is CASSQRSARTGSYYEQYF. CDR3 sequence (DNA): TGTGCCAGCAGCCAACGTTCGGCCCGTACGGGATCCTACTACGAGCAGTACTTC. Full variable domain (rest looked up from reference TRBV11-2 and TRBJ2-7): EAGVAQSPRYKIIEKRQSVAFWCNPISGHATLYWYQQILGQGPKLLIQFQNNGVVDDSQLPKDRFSAERLKGVDSTLKIQPAKLEDSAVYLCASSQRSARTGSYYEQYFGPGTRLTVT.

The chain employs TRBV6-5 and TRBJ2-1, with D possibly matching TRBD2 (6 bases). Trimming stripped 7 bases from V and 10 bases from J, with 20 bases between. CDR3 length equals 14 residues. Germline V gene data show CDR1 as MNHEY and CDR2 as SVGAGI. CDR3 protein: CASNLRLEPREQFF. Written as DNA, the CDR3 is TGTGCCAGCAACCTTAGACTAGAGCCTCGGGAGCAGTTCTTC.

The rearrangement uses TRBV27 and TRBJ2-7, with TRBD1 matching 9 bases. The CDR3 totals 18 residues. Germline V gene lookup returns CDR1 MNHEY and CDR2 SMNVEV (reference sequence). The ends lost 6 bases at V and 0 bases at J; junction bases unmatched: 15. The CDR3 coding sequence is TGTGCCAGCAGACTGACAGGGGGGTCCGGCCCGAGCTCCTACGAGCAGTACTTC. Translated, it gives CASRLTGGSGPSSYEQYF.

On this clone: Other DNA sequences in the sample encode the same CDR3. This chain joins TRBV28 and TRBJ2-7; possibly TRBD2 for D (6 bases). Germline loops: CDR1 MDHEN, CDR2 SYDVKM. V lost 3 bases and J lost 4, with 10 bases in between. The CDR3 length is 13 residues. CDR3 in amino acids: CASSLGGRYEQYF. CDR3 in DNA: TGTGCCAGCAGTTTGGGGGGTCGGTACGAGCAGTACTTC.

This clone was picked up a small number of times. CDR3 bases: TGTGCCAGCAGTCAACGAGGACAGGGGGTAGGCAATCAGCCCCAGCATTTT. Its translation: CASSQRGQGVGNQPQHF. The chain is built from TRBV6-6 and TRBJ1-5; 10 bases line up with TRBD1. The CDR3 spans 17 residues. The J segment lost 2 bases and the V segment lost 5 bases, leaving 9 bases of the junction unmatched. Germline V gives CDR1 MNHNY, CDR2 SVGAGI (reference sequence).

This clone occurred once. V and J are TRBV14 and TRBJ1-3, with TRBD1 identical over 7 bases. V was clipped by 1 base and J by 3 bases; unmatched bases: 6. Germline assignment: CDR1 SGHDN and CDR2 FVKESK. The CDR3 runs to 16 residues. CDR3 protein: CASSQVGGGIGNTIYF. CDR3 nucleotides: TGTGCCAGCAGCCAAGTAGGAGGGGGCATTGGAAACACCATATATTTT.

This chain connects TRBV30 to TRBJ2-5; 10 nucleotides align to TRBD1. V shed 3 bases and J 0 bases; nucleotides not matched to a gene: 10. Germline assignment: CDR1 GTSNPN and CDR2 SVGIG (reference sequence). There are 17 residues in the CDR3. The CDR3 here is CAWSHAGTGANQETQYF. The CDR3 nucleotides are TGTGCCTGGAGCCACGCCGGGACAGGGGCGAACCAAGAGACCCAGTACTTC.

The chain combines TRBV28 with TRBJ1-5; D not resolved. This CDR3 is 12 amino acids long. The germline V gene encodes CDR1 MDHEN and CDR2 SYDVKM. V was cut by 5 bases and J by 7 bases, with 9 bases left in between. The CDR3 coding sequence is TGTGCCAGCAGTCCACCTGCGCAGCCCCAGCATTTT. This gives the protein CASSPPAQPQHF.